This T cell receptor (beta chain) was identified during a study of human T cells and chemical hapten exposure. Study-level information: Small discrepancies in pooled library volume mainly accounted for the varying TCR yields per sample.

The CDR3 runs to 12 residues. Germline assignment: CDR1 SQVTM and CDR2 ANQGSEA. V lost 4 bases to trimming and J lost 0 bases, with 6 bases between them. TCRdb used MiXCR to reprocess the 5' RACE reads, holding one entry per CDR3 protein. The sample lists around 140,000 distinct CDR3 sequences, around 4.1% occurring once. Regarding the study as a whole: The number of TCRs above 1 in 1000 frequency did not change after DPC sensitization.

RNA extraction used unfractionated whole blood as the source of total RNA. This clonotype showed up many times. What it binds is unknown. The chain is built from TRBV29-1 and TRBJ1-2; unclear D gene. This clonotype originated in a female donor in good health. CDR3 in DNA: TGCAGCGTTGCGTACACTAACTATGGCTACACCTTC. It yields the protein CSVAYTNYGYTF. The complete variable domain, with remaining parts taken from reference TRBV29-1 and TRBJ1-2, reads SAVISQKPSRDICQRGTSLTIQCQVDSQVTMMFWYRQQPGQSLTLIATANQGSEATYESGFVIDKFPISRPNLTFSTLTVSNMSPEDSSIYLCSVAYTNYGYTFGSGTRLTVV.